A selection of T cell receptor beta chains follows, all from one sample in a study of blood T cell repertoires in COVID-19. TCRdb keeps only in-frame clones here, not all; method: immunoSEQ multiplex PCR. This sample has just over 300,000 clones; just under 90% occur once, and the top ten carry approximately 1.8%. Input material: peripheral blood. These receptors were obtained from a woman in her 30s with COVID-19, enrolled during active disease. CDR3s include the opening cysteine and the closing phenylalanine or tryptophan. A D gene is named only where the DNA matches it firmly. Clone size is given for some rows only: seen once, a few or many times, or a class if the clone is expanded.

>13|-|TRBJ2-1|TRBV6-2/TRBV6-3|-
CASSYSRDNEQFF
TGTGCCAGCAGTTACTCGAGAGACAATGAGCAGTTCTTC
>15|-|TRBJ1-2|TRBV6-5|TRBD1
CASRRSGQSNYGYTF
TGTGCCAGCAGACGATCGGGACAGTCTAACTATGGCTACACCTTC
>16|-|TRBJ1-2|TRBV6-2/TRBV6-3|TRBD1
CASSSSGQGRYYGYTF
TGTGCCAGCAGTTCCAGCGGACAGGGAAGGTACTATGGCTACACCTTC
>17|-|TRBJ2-3|TRBV5-6|TRBD2
CASSFSLAGDLTDTQYF
TGTGCCAGCAGCTTTTCGCTAGCGGGGGACCTCACAGATACGCAGTATTTT
>13|-|TRBJ2-2|TRBV9|-
CASSESVTGELFF
TGTGCCAGCAGCGAGAGCGTCACCGGGGAGCTGTTTTTT
>16|-|TRBJ1-1|TRBV6-5|-
CASSYLGGRAGTEAFF
TGTGCCAGCAGTTACCTCGGGGGAAGGGCGGGCACTGAAGCTTTCTTT
>14|-|TRBJ2-3|TRBV3-1/TRBV3-2|TRBD1
CASSPGTGAHTQYF
TGTGCCAGCAGCCCAGGGACAGGGGCCCATACGCAGTATTTT
>12|-|TRBJ2-5|TRBV6-5|-
CASRDFVETQYF
TGTGCCAGCAGGGACTTTGTCGAGACCCAGTACTTC
>13|-|TRBJ1-1|TRBV29-1|TRBD1
CSAEGQPGTEAFF
TGCAGCGCTGAGGGACAGCCGGGCACTGAAGCTTTCTTT
>13|-|TRBJ1-1|TRBV29-1|-
CSVTPGIATEAFF
TGCAGCGTGACCCCAGGGATTGCCACTGAAGCTTTCTTT
>12|-|TRBJ2-1|TRBV7-9|-
CASSDKYNEQFF
TGTGCCAGCAGCGACAAGTACAATGAGCAGTTCTTC
>16|-|TRBJ2-2|TRBV24-1|TRBD1
CATGRTGTGNTGELFF
TGTGCCACCGGCCGGACCGGGACAGGAAACACCGGGGAGCTGTTTTTT
>15|-|TRBJ1-5|TRBV6-1|-
CASSERVNSNQPQHF
TGTGCCAGCAGTGAGAGAGTAAATAGCAATCAGCCCCAGCATTTT
>14|-|TRBJ1-6|TRBV6-2/TRBV6-3|TRBD1
CASSWDRDNSPLHF
TGTGCCAGCAGTTGGGACAGGGACAATTCACCCCTCCACTTT
>18|-|TRBJ1-6|TRBV4-2|TRBD1
CASSQVLVGGQGGSPLHF
TGTGCCAGCAGCCAAGTCTTAGTTGGGGGACAGGGAGGATCACCCCTCCACTTT
>15|-|TRBJ1-6|TRBV5-1|TRBD1
CASSQDGQGNSPLHF
TGCGCCAGCAGCCAAGACGGACAGGGAAATTCACCCCTCCACTTT
>15|-|TRBJ2-3|TRBV2|TRBD2
CASSARTSVADTQYF
TGTGCCAGCAGTGCCAGGACTAGTGTGGCAGATACGCAGTATTTT
>14|-|TRBJ2-3|TRBV7-9|-
CASSSAGSTDTQYF
TGTGCCAGCAGCTCCGCAGGGAGCACAGATACGCAGTATTTT
>14|-|TRBJ1-2|TRBV19|-
CASSIDSGASGYTF
TGTGCCAGTAGTATAGATTCAGGGGCCTCCGGCTACACCTTC
>14|-|TRBJ1-2|TRBV13|TRBD1
CASSLGGQVYGYTF
TGTGCCAGCAGCTTAGGTGGACAGGTCTATGGCTACACCTTC
>15|-|TRBJ1-6|TRBV5-5|-
CASSFDRRYNSPLHF
TGTGCCAGCAGCTTTGACAGACGCTATAATTCACCCCTCCACTTT
>13|-|TRBJ1-2|TRBV28|-
CASNRPFNYGYTF
TGTGCCAGCAACAGGCCATTCAACTATGGCTACACCTTC
>12|-|TRBJ2-3|TRBV7-3|TRBD2
CASSYGGDTQYF
TGTGCCAGCAGCTACGGGGGGGATACGCAGTATTTT
>15|-|TRBJ2-2|TRBV4-3|-
CASSQDRPGAGELFF
TGCGCCAGCAGCCAAGATAGGCCAGGGGCCGGGGAGCTGTTTTTT
>15|-|TRBJ2-2|TRBV5-1|-
CASLGGTANTGELFF
TGCGCCAGTTTAGGGGGGACAGCGAACACCGGGGAGCTGTTTTTT
>14|few|TRBJ1-4|TRBV19|TRBD1
CASTPTGAGEKLFF
TGTGCCAGTACCCCGACAGGGGCGGGTGAAAAACTGTTTTTT
>15|-|TRBJ2-5|TRBV5-1|TRBD2
CASSLAGGLQETQYF
TGCGCCAGCAGTTTAGCGGGGGGCCTTCAAGAGACCCAGTACTTC
>15|-|TRBJ2-1|TRBV24-1|TRBD1
CATSDLGQGRNEQFF
TGTGCCACCAGTGATTTGGGACAGGGTCGGAATGAGCAGTTCTTC
>17|-|TRBJ1-3|TRBV2|-
CASSDPSDRQAGNTIYF
TGTGCCAGCAGTGATCCCTCCGACAGGCAGGCTGGAAACACCATATATTTT
>15|-|TRBJ2-7|TRBV28|TRBD2
CASRGLAGPSYEQYF
TGTGCCAGCAGAGGACTAGCGGGTCCCTCCTACGAGCAGTACTTC
>14|-|TRBJ1-2|TRBV4-1|TRBD1
CASSFDRGEGGYTF
TGCGCCAGCAGCTTCGACAGGGGCGAGGGTGGCTACACCTTC
>14|-|TRBJ1-1|TRBV5-1|TRBD1
CASSLEDRGTEAFF
TGCGCCAGCAGCTTGGAGGACAGGGGCACTGAAGCTTTCTTT
>11|-|TRBJ2-1|TRBV7-3|-
CASSLGGEQFF
TGTGCCAGCAGCCTCGGGGGTGAGCAGTTCTTC
>15|once|TRBJ2-1|TRBV7-8|-
CASSYRPLPPNEQFF
TGTGCCAGCAGCTATCGCCCCCTACCCCCAAATGAGCAGTTCTTC
>15|-|TRBJ2-1|TRBV3-1/TRBV3-2|TRBD2
CASSRETSGGSGQFF
TGTGCCAGCAGCCGAGAGACTAGCGGGGGCTCTGGGCAGTTCTTC
>13|-|TRBJ2-3|TRBV3-1/TRBV3-2|-
CASTQSSTDTQYF
TGTGCCAGCACCCAGTCATCCACAGATACGCAGTATTTT
>15|-|TRBJ2-3|TRBV6-4|TRBD1
CASSPRDRTTDTQYF
TGTGCCAGCAGCCCCCGGGACAGGACCACAGATACGCAGTATTTT
>16|-|TRBJ1-6|TRBV2|-
CASSTNRDTYNSPLHF
TGTGCCAGCAGTACCAACAGGGATACCTATAATTCACCCCTCCACTTT
>10|-|TRBJ1-2|TRBV29-1|-
CSVHYDGYTF
TGCAGCGTCCACTATGATGGCTACACCTTC
>13|-|TRBJ1-2|TRBV6-5|-
CASSTEPNYGYTF
TGTGCCAGCTCCACAGAGCCTAACTATGGCTACACCTTC
>15|-|TRBJ1-1|TRBV7-9|-
CASSLARGLNTEAFF
TGTGCCAGCAGCTTAGCACGAGGGCTGAACACTGAAGCTTTCTTT
>14|-|TRBJ1-3|TRBV2|-
CASREESRSDTIYF
TGTGCCAGCAGGGAGGAGAGCAGGTCAGACACCATATATTTT
>12|-|TRBJ2-4|TRBV6-2/TRBV6-3|TRBD2
CASSTGGGIQYF
TGTGCCAGCAGCACGGGGGGTGGCATTCAGTACTTC
>13|few|TRBJ1-2|TRBV2|TRBD1
CASRETGNYGYTF
TGTGCCAGCCGAGAGACAGGGAACTATGGCTACACCTTC
>16|-|TRBJ1-4|TRBV4-2|TRBD1
CASSQDRDRLNEKLFF
TGTGCCAGCAGCCAGGACAGGGACCGTTTAAATGAAAAACTGTTTTTT
>14|-|TRBJ1-3|TRBV9|TRBD1
CASSDRGSGNTIYF
TGTGCCAGCAGCGACAGGGGATCTGGAAACACCATATATTTT
>16|-|TRBJ2-3|TRBV30|-
CAWRASGTFDTDTQYF
TGTGCCTGGAGGGCTTCCGGGACTTTTGACACAGATACGCAGTATTTT
>14|-|TRBJ2-1|TRBV27|-
CASSRSGPYNEQFF
TGTGCCAGCAGTCGTTCTGGGCCGTACAATGAGCAGTTCTTC
>15|-|TRBJ2-4|TRBV6-5|-
CASSYSQGGGNIQYF
TGTGCCAGCAGTTACTCGCAGGGGGGAGGAAACATTCAGTACTTC
>16|-|TRBJ2-3|TRBV7-7|TRBD1
CASRRGTAKGTDTQYF
TGTGCCAGCAGACGAGGGACAGCAAAAGGGACAGATACGCAGTATTTT
>14|-|TRBJ1-2|TRBV7-8|TRBD1
CASSSRQGGYGYTF
TGTGCCAGCAGCTCCCGACAGGGCGGGTATGGCTACACCTTC
>14|-|TRBJ2-4|TRBV18|TRBD1
CASSPFQGENIQYF
TGTGCCAGCTCACCTTTCCAGGGGGAAAACATTCAGTACTTC
>15|-|TRBJ1-2|TRBV4-3|-
CASSQDFARAYGYTF
TGCGCCAGCAGCCAAGATTTCGCCAGGGCTTATGGCTACACCTTC
>13|-|TRBJ1-1|TRBV3-1/TRBV3-2|-
CASSLTGSPEAFF
TGTGCCAGCAGCCTTACAGGCTCCCCTGAAGCTTTCTTT
>19|-|TRBJ1-4|TRBV3-1/TRBV3-2|-
CASSQAAPGLAGGAEKLFF
TGTGCCAGCAGCCAAGCGGCCCCGGGACTAGCGGGGGGGGCTGAAAAACTGTTTTTT